These T cell receptor beta chains were read from a single sample in a study of T cell clonotyping in hematopoietic cell transplantation. Assay used: immunoSEQ multiplex PCR; TCRdb lists only in-frame clones, some missing. The table lists about 69,000 clones, 90% to 95% of them singletons. Sample: peripheral blood mononuclear cells. The receptors come from a man aged 45-65 years in good health. Some clones in this sample may be carry-over from other donors' samples. CDR3s include the opening cysteine and the closing phenylalanine or tryptophan. The D gene is left open where the match is weak. Clone size is given for some rows only: seen once, a few or many times, or a class if the clone is expanded.

d_gene: NA; abundance: NA; v_gene: TRBV5-8; j_gene: TRBJ2-1; CDR3nt: TGTGCCAGCAGACGGGGACTTTCCCTTAGCTCCTACAATGAGCAGTTCTTC; CDR3aa: CASRRGLSLSSYNEQFF
d_gene: NA; abundance: NA; v_gene: TRBV27; j_gene: TRBJ2-2; CDR3nt: TGTGCCAGCAGTTTGGGGAATACCGGGGAGCTGTTTTTT; CDR3aa: CASSLGNTGELFF
d_gene: TRBD2; abundance: NA; v_gene: TRBV6-5; j_gene: TRBJ2-2; CDR3nt: TGTGCCAGCAGTTACTCCACGGAGCGGGGCACCGGGGAGCTGTTTTTT; CDR3aa: CASSYSTERGTGELFF
d_gene: NA; abundance: NA; v_gene: TRBV19; j_gene: TRBJ1-1; CDR3nt: TGTGCCAGTAGTGTCACGGGGAACACTGAAGCTTTCTTT; CDR3aa: CASSVTGNTEAFF
d_gene: TRBD2; abundance: NA; v_gene: TRBV7-9; j_gene: TRBJ2-2; CDR3nt: TGTGCCAGCAGCTTCGGGCTGACTAGCGGGGGGACAAACACCGGGGAGCTGTTTTTT; CDR3aa: CASSFGLTSGGTNTGELFF
d_gene: NA; abundance: NA; v_gene: TRBV28; j_gene: TRBJ1-2; CDR3nt: TGTGCCAGCAGTTTACAAGTTCTGAAGGTACCTGGCTACACCTTC; CDR3aa: CASSLQVLKVPGYTF
d_gene: NA; abundance: NA; v_gene: TRBV27; j_gene: TRBJ1-1; CDR3nt: TGTGCCAGCAGGAGACAGTCGAACACTGAAGCTTTCTTT; CDR3aa: CASRRQSNTEAFF
d_gene: NA; abundance: NA; v_gene: TRBV29-1; j_gene: TRBJ2-1; CDR3nt: TGCAGCGTTGGTAGCGGGGAAGGGGGCGATGAGCAGTTCTTC; CDR3aa: CSVGSGEGGDEQFF
d_gene: NA; abundance: NA; v_gene: TRBV5-4; j_gene: TRBJ2-2; CDR3nt: TGTGCCAGCAGCTTGGACAGGGCAATAACCGGGGAGCTGTTTTTT; CDR3aa: CASSLDRAITGELFF
d_gene: TRBD2; abundance: once; v_gene: TRBV10-3; j_gene: TRBJ2-1; CDR3nt: TGTGCCATCAGTGAGCCGGGACTAGCGGGGTACAATGAGCAGTTCTTC; CDR3aa: CAISEPGLAGYNEQFF
d_gene: NA; abundance: NA; v_gene: TRBV5-6; j_gene: TRBJ2-5; CDR3nt: TGTGCCACCCGGTGGGGGAATCAAGAGACCCAGTACTTC; CDR3aa: CATRWGNQETQYF
d_gene: NA; abundance: NA; v_gene: TRBV7-2; j_gene: TRBJ2-1; CDR3nt: TGTGCCAGCAGCTTAAACGGTAGAGGCAGCGGATTGAATGAGCAGTTCTTC; CDR3aa: CASSLNGRGSGLNEQFF
d_gene: NA; abundance: NA; v_gene: TRBV5-4; j_gene: TRBJ1-2; CDR3nt: TGTGCCAGCAGCTTGGAGACGGGGTATGGCTACACCTTC; CDR3aa: CASSLETGYGYTF
d_gene: TRBD1; abundance: NA; v_gene: TRBV6-6; j_gene: TRBJ1-2; CDR3nt: TGTGCCAGCAGTTACCGGGGGGAAGGGACAGGGGATGGCTACACCTTC; CDR3aa: CASSYRGEGTGDGYTF
d_gene: TRBD1; abundance: NA; v_gene: TRBV29-1; j_gene: TRBJ1-2; CDR3nt: TGCAGCGTTGCTCTGGACAGGGAACGTGGCTACACCTTC; CDR3aa: CSVALDRERGYTF
d_gene: TRBD2; abundance: NA; v_gene: TRBV7-2; j_gene: TRBJ2-3; CDR3nt: TGTGCCAGCAGTTCACGGACTAGCGGGAGGGGGGATACGCAGTATTTT; CDR3aa: CASSSRTSGRGDTQYF
d_gene: NA; abundance: NA; v_gene: TRBV7-9; j_gene: TRBJ1-2; CDR3nt: TGTGCCAGCAGCTTACGTTCCGGGGGCTACACCTTC; CDR3aa: CASSLRSGGYTF
d_gene: TRBD1; abundance: NA; v_gene: TRBV5-5; j_gene: TRBJ2-7; CDR3nt: TGTGCCAGCAGCTTCGGACAGGGGTCGATCTACGAGCAGTACTTC; CDR3aa: CASSFGQGSIYEQYF
d_gene: NA; abundance: NA; v_gene: TRBV10-3; j_gene: TRBJ2-5; CDR3nt: TGTGCCATCAAGAACCGGGGGGCAGAAGAGACCCAGTACTTC; CDR3aa: CAIKNRGAEETQYF
d_gene: NA; abundance: NA; v_gene: TRBV29-1; j_gene: TRBJ1-4; CDR3nt: TGCAGCGTTGAAGCACAGGGAGGGGTAGAAAAACTGTTTTTT; CDR3aa: CSVEAQGGVEKLFF
d_gene: NA; abundance: NA; v_gene: TRBV27; j_gene: TRBJ2-2; CDR3nt: TGTGCCAGCAGTTTTTTGGGGGCCGCGAACACCGGGGAGCTGTTTTTT; CDR3aa: CASSFLGAANTGELFF
d_gene: TRBD2; abundance: NA; v_gene: TRBV9; j_gene: TRBJ2-1; CDR3nt: TGTGCCAGCAGCGCTGGGACTAGCGGGAACAATGAGCAGTTCTTC; CDR3aa: CASSAGTSGNNEQFF